This paragraph reports one TCR beta chain. Antigen unknown. The sample comes from a study of cytotoxic CD8 clonotypes in ibrutinib-treated CLL. Sequenced by immunoSEQ multiplex PCR; TCRdb stores in-frame clones only, minus some. The profile shows about 160,000 clones, roughly 84% of them singletons. CDR1 and CDR2 from the germline V gene are SQVTM and ANQGSEA. V lost 3 bases and J lost 7, with 15 bases in between. The CDR3 is 13 amino acids. Notes on the study in general: Clonality at baseline surpassed age-matched healthy donors and tracked circulating CD8+ T-cell counts.

This TCR was sampled from a human donor with chronic lymphocytic leukemia. The sequenced sample was PBMCs, obtained at disease progression, from a patient treated with ibrutinib. The chain recombines TRBV29-1 with TRBJ1-2, with D maybe TRBD1 (5 bases). The CDR3 DNA reads TGCAGCGTTGACCCCGGGGGGTCGCGTGGCTACACCTTC. It encodes CSVDPGGSRGYTF. The full variable domain, with the rest looked up from reference TRBV29-1 and TRBJ1-2, is SAVISQKPSRDICQRGTSLTIQCQVDSQVTMMFWYRQQPGQSLTLIATANQGSEATYESGFVIDKFPISRPNLTFSTLTVSNMSPEDSSIYLCSVDPGGSRGYTFGSGTRLTVV.